This T cell receptor beta chain came from a study of CD8 T cells in ankylosing spondylitis (dated by TCRdb to between 2016 and 2019). For the study in its entirety: T cell receptor beta repertoires were profiled in healthy donors and ankylosing spondylitis patients so that disease-linked TCR variants could be found. Samples of peripheral blood were taken, and for ankylosing spondylitis patients, synovial fluid was collected as well. The full study cohort was made up of 25 ankylosing spondylitis patients and some 100 healthy donors.

Sequencing was performed on an Illumina HiSeq 2500. TCR beta libraries were prepared by quantitative 5'-RACE with molecular barcodes. As for how the authors treated the data: To identify disease-linked TCR variants, a new computational method was used, one built on a probabilistic model of VDJ rearrangement. Starting from the raw public reads, TCRdb applied fastp trimming at Q25, assembled clones with MiXCR and retained in-frame beta chains. Every entry covers one CDR3 protein and lists the most common genes and DNA from its rows. TCRdb's processing, not the authors', yielded these V and J calls. This sample is represented by 200,000 to 250,000 distinct CDR3 sequences; roughly 10% of them were singletons. The ten biggest clones cover roughly 6.8% of the sample. Points the paper makes about the study in general: Blood from ankylosing spondylitis patients appeared to be characterized by a TCR beta motif composed of about eight highly homologous amino acid variants. In peripheral blood, the disease-linked clones were found at relatively low frequencies and had a CD8+ phenotype. Some of the motif variants had been reported before in the synovial fluid and blood of reactive arthritis patients, a finding that suggests common disease-initiation mechanisms. The disease-linked clones were reported to be significantly enriched in matched synovial fluid samples from ankylosing spondylitis patients.

The CDR3 measures 14 amino acids from cysteine to phenylalanine. Only CDR3 DNA remains: 42 bases, in frame from the first base. V is pared back by 8 bases and J by 6 bases, with 20 bases lying between the germline termini. From a lookup of the germline V gene, CDR1 and CDR2 are SGHTS and YDEGEE. As concerns this clonotype: The specificity of this receptor is unknown. Base qualities were left out, and no much larger clone turns up one base away.

The origin of this receptor is a male donor with ankylosing spondylitis or in good health (not recorded which). Sequenced: blood, either unsorted or a sorted T cell fraction (not recorded which). The chain is made from TRBV5-8 and TRBJ1-1; the D gene remains uncertain. The CDR3 is CASTERHYGAEAFF. The DNA sequence is given as TGTGCCAGTACCGAGCGGCATTATGGGGCTGAAGCTTTCTTT.